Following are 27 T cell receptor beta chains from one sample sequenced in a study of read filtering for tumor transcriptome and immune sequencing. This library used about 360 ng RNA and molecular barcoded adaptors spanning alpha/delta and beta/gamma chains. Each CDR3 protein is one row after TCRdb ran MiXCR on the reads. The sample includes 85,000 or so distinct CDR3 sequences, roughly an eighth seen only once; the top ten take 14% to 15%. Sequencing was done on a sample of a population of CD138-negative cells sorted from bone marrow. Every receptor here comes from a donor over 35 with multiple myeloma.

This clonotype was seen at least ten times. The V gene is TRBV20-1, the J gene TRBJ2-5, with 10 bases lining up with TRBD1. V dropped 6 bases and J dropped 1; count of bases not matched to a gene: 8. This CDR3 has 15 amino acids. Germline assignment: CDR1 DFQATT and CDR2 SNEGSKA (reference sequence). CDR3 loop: CSARPRDRGQETQYF. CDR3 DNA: TGCAGTGCCCGTCCGAGGGACAGGGGCCAAGAGACCCAGTACTTC.

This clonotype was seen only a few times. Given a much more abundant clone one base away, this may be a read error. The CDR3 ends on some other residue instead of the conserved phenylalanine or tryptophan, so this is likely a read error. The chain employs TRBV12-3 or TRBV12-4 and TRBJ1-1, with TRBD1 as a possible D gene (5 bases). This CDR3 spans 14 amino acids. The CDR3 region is CASAPGRMNTEAFL. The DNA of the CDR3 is TGTGCTAGTGCCCCAGGGAGAATGAACACTGAAGCTTTCCTT.

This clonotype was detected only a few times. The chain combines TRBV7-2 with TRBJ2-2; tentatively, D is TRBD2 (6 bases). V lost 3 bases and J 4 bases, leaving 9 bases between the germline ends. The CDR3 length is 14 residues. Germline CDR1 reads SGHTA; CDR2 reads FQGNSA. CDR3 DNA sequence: TGTGCCAGCAGCTTGGGACTCCTCACCGGGGAGCTGTTTTTT. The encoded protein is CASSLGLLTGELFF.

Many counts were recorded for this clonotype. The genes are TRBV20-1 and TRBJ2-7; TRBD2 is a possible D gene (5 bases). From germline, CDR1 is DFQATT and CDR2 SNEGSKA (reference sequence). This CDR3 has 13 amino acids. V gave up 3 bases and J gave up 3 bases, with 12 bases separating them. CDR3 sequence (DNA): TGCAGTGCTAGCCGACGGGAAGTCTACGAGCAGTACTTC. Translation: CSASRREVYEQYF.

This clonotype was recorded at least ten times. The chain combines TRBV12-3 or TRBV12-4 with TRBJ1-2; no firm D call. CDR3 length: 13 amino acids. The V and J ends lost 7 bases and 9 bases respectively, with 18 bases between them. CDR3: CASTTLSGNRYTF. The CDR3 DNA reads TGTGCCAGCACCACCCTCTCGGGGAATCGCTACACCTTC.

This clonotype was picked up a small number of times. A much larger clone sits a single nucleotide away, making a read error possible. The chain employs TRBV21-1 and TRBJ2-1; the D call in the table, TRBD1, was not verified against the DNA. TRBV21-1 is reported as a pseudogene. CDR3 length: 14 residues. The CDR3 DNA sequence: TGTGCCAGTGGGGCAGGGGACCCCTACAATGAGCAGTTCTTC. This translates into CASGAGDPYNEQFF.

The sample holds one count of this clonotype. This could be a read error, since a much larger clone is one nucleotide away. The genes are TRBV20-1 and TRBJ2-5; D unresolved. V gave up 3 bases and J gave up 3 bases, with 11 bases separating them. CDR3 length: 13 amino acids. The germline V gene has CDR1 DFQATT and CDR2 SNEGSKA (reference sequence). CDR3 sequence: CSARRTPKETQYF. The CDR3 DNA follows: TGCAGTGCTAGGAGGACCCCGAAAGAGACCCAGTACTTC.

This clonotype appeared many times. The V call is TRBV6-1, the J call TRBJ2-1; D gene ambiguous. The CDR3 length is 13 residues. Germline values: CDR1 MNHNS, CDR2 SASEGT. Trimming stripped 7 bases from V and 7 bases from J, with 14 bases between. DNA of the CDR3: TGTGCCAGCACCGAGACCCAAAAGAATGAGCAGTTCTTC. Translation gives CASTETQKNEQFF.

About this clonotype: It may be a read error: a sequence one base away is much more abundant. In DNA, the CDR3 is TGTGCCAGCAGTGTTGGACAGGGGACAGGACGGCCCCAGCATTTT. Translated, it gives CASSVGQGTGRPQHF. This chain uses TRBV2 with TRBJ1-5; 9 bases match TRBD1. V lost 4 bases, J lost 9 bases, and 10 bases stayed unmatched. This CDR3 spans 15 amino acids. The germline CDR1 and CDR2 sequences are SNHLY and FYNNEI.

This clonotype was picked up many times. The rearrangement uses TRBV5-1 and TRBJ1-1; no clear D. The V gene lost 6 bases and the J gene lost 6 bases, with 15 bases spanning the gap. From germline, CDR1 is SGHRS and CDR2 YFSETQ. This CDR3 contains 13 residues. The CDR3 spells CASTSTLEAEAFF. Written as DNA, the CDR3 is TGCGCCAGCACATCTACTTTGGAGGCTGAAGCTTTCTTT.

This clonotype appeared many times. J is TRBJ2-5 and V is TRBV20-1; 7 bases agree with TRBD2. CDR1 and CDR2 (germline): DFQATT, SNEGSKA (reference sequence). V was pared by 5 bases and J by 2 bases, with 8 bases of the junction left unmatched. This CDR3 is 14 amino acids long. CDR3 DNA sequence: TGCAGTGCTGGGAGGGGAAGGCGGCAAGAGACCCAGTACTTC. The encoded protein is CSAGRGRRQETQYF.

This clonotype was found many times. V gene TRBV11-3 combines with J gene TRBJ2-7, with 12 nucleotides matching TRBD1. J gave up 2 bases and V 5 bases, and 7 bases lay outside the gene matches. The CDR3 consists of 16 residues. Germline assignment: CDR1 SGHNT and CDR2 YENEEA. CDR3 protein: CASSPGTGGKTYEQYF. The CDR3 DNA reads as TGTGCCAGCAGCCCGGGGACAGGGGGCAAGACCTACGAGCAGTACTTC.

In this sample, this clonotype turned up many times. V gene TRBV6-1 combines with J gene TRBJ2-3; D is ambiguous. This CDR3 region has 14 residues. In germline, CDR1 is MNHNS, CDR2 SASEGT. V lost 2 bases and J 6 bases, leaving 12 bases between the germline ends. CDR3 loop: CASSERSLWDTQYF. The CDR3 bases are TGTGCCAGCAGTGAAAGGTCTTTGTGGGATACGCAGTATTTT.

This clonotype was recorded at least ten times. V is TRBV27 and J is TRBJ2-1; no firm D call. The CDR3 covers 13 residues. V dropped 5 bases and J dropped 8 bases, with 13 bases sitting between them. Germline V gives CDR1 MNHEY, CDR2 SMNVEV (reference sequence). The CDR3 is CASSTPLAYEQFF. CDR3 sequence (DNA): TGTGCCAGCAGTACACCTCTGGCTTATGAGCAGTTCTTC.

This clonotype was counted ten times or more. CDR3 sequence: CATSESSGKANEQFF. The DNA for the CDR3 is TGTGCCACCAGTGAAAGTAGCGGGAAGGCAAATGAGCAGTTCTTC. The genes are TRBV24-1 and TRBJ2-1, with 8 nucleotides matching TRBD2. Germline assignment: CDR1 KGHDR and CDR2 SFDVKD. The CDR3 is 15 amino acids. Trimming took 4 bases from V and 7 from J; bases not matched to a gene: 8.

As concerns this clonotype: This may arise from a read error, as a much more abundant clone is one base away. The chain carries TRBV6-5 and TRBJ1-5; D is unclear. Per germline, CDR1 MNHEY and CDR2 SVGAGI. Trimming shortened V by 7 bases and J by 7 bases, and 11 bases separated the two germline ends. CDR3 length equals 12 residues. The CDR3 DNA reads TGTGCCAGCAACAACCCCGGGCAGCCCCAGCATTTT. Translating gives CASNNPGQPQHF.

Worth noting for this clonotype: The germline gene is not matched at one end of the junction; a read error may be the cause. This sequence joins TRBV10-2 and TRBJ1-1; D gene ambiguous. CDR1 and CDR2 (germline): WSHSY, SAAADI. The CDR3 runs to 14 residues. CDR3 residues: CASKTRRENAEAFF. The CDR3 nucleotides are TGCGCCAGTAAAACTCGACGGGAGAACGCTGAAGCTTTCTTT.

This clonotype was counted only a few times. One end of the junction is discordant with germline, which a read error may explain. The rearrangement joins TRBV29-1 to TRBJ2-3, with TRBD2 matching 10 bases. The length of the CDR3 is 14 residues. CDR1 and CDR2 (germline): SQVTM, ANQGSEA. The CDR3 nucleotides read TGCAGCGTTGGGTCTAGCGGGAGCACAGATACGCAGTATTTC. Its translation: CSVGSSGSTDTQYF.

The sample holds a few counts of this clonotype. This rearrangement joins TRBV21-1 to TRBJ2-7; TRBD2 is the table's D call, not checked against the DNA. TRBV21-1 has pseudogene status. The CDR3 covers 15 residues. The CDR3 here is CASSKTSGTVYEQYF. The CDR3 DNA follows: TGTGCCAGCAGCAAGACTAGCGGGACGGTGTACGAGCAGTACTTC.

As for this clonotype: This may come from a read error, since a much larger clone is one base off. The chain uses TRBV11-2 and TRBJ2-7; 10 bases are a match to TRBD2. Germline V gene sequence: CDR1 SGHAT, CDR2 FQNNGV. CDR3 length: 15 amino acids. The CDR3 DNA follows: TGTGCCAGCAGCCCCAGACTAGCGGGCCCCTACGAGCCGTACTTC. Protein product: CASSPRLAGPYEPYF.

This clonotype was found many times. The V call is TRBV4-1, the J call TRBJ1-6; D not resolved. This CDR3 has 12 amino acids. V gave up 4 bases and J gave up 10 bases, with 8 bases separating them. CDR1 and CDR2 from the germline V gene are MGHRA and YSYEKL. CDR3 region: CASSLPGSPLHF. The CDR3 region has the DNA TGCGCCAGCAGCCTACCCGGATCACCCCTCCACTTT.

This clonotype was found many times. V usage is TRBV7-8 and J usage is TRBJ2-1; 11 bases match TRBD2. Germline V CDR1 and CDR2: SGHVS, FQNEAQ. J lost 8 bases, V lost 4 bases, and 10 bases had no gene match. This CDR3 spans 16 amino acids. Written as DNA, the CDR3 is TGTGCCAGCAGCTCGAGATTAGCGGGAGGGCCGGATGAGCAGTTCTTC. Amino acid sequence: CASSSRLAGGPDEQFF.

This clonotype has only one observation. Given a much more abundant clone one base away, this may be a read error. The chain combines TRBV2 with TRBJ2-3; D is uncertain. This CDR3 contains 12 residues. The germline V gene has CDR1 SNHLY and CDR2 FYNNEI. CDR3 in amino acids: CAGSPQQELSYF. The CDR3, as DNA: TGTGCCGGCAGCCCGCAACAAGAATTGAGCTATTTT.

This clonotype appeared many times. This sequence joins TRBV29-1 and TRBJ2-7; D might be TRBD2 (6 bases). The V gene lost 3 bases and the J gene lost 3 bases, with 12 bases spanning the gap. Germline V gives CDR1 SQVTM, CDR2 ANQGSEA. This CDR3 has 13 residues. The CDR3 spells CSVDGGAVYEQYF. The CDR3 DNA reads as TGCAGCGTTGATGGAGGGGCAGTCTACGAGCAGTACTTC.

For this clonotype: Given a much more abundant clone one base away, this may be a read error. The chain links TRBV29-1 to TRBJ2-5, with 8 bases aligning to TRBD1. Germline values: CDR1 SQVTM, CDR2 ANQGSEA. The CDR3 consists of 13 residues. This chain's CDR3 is CSVDGQGPETRYF. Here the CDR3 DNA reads TGCAGCGTTGATGGACAGGGTCCAGAGACCCGGTACTTC.

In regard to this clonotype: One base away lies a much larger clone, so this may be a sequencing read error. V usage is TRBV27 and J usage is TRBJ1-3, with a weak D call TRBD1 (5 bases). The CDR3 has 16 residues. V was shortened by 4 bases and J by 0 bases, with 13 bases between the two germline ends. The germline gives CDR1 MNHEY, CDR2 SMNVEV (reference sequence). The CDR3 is CASSSTPGLSGNTIYF. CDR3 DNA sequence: TGTGCCAGCAGTTCCACCCCGGGGCTCTCTGGAAACACCATATATTTT.

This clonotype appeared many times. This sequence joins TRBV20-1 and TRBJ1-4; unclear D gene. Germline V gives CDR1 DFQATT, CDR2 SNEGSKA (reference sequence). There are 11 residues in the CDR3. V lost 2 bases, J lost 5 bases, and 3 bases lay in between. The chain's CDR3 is CSARSNEKLFF. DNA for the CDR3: TGCAGTGCTAGATCGAATGAAAAACTGTTTTTT.